The 23 T cell receptor beta chains listed next were all sequenced from one sample in a study of long-term antiretroviral therapy in people with HIV. Sequencing used immunoSEQ v3.0 at survey level. Sequencing used immunoSEQ multiplex PCR; TCRdb keeps in-frame clones, though not all of them. The sample holds 25,000 to 30,000 clones, almost 95% seen once. This specimen consisted of unsorted PBMCs, obtained just over 7.3 years after starting antiretroviral therapy. The origin of the receptors is a man between 50 and 59 years old with HIV.

Here the CDR3 reads CASGLAPGSSPLHF. The CDR3 bases are TGTGCTAGTGGTTTGGCCCCGGGGAGTTCACCCCTCCACTTT. The gene calls are TRBV12-5 and TRBJ1-6, with D unclear. V dropped 1 base and J dropped 9 bases, with 10 bases sitting between them. This CDR3 contains 14 residues. Per the germline V gene, CDR1 is LGHNT and CDR2 is FRNRAP. Full variable domain (rest looked up from reference TRBV12-5 and TRBJ1-6): DARVTQTPRHKVTEMGQEVTMRCQPILGHNTVFWYRQTMMQGLELLAYFRNRAPLDDSGMPKDRFSAEMPDATLATLKIQPSEPRDSAVYFCASGLAPGSSPLHFGNGTRLTVT.

The CDR3 nucleotides read TGCAGCGCAAGACAGGGTTCCTACGAGCAGTACTTC. Translating it yields CSARQGSYEQYF. The chain joins TRBV29-1 to TRBJ2-7; 7 bases fit TRBD1. Germline lookup yields CDR1 SQVTM and CDR2 ANQGSEA. The V segment lost 7 bases and the J segment 1 base; nucleotides outside the gene matches: 4. This CDR3 has 12 residues.

V gene TRBV5-4 combines with J gene TRBJ2-5; 7 bases map to TRBD2. The J call could be wrong; TRBJ2-7 is a better fit for the DNA end. Germline CDR1 reads SGHNT; CDR2 reads YYREEE (reference sequence). CDR3 length equals 14 residues. The CDR3 region is CASRAGLDLPEQYF. Written as DNA, the CDR3 is TGTGCCAGCAGAGCCGGACTAGATCTTCCCGAGCAGTACTTC.

The J gene is TRBJ2-7, the V gene TRBV5-6; D gene uncertain. This CDR3 is 13 amino acids long. Germline loops: CDR1 SGHDT, CDR2 YYEEEE. Trimming stripped 4 bases from V and 0 bases from J, with 8 bases between. The CDR3 bases are TGTGCCAGCAGCCTGCCCAGCTCCTACGAGCAGTACTTC. Residues: CASSLPSSYEQYF.

CDR3 in DNA: TGTGCCAGCAGCTTCGTGAGAACCGGGGAGCTGTTTTTT. Translating gives CASSFVRTGELFF. V gene TRBV5-5 combines with J gene TRBJ2-2; D is ambiguous. Per germline, CDR1 SGHKS and CDR2 YYEKEE (reference sequence). The CDR3 is 13 amino acids. The V gene lost 2 bases and the J gene lost 5 bases, with 7 bases spanning the gap.

V gene TRBV25-1 combines with J gene TRBJ1-3, with 8 bases lining up with TRBD1. The CDR3 is 15 residues long. Germline values: CDR1 MGHDK, CDR2 SYGVNS. Trimming removed 0 bases from V and 4 bases from J; junction bases left unmatched: 2. CDR3 DNA: TGTGCCAGCAGTGAATACAGGGGGCAAGGAAACACCATATATTTT. It codes for CASSEYRGQGNTIYF.

This chain joins TRBV5-1 and TRBJ2-3; 9 bases map to TRBD1. Per germline, CDR1 SGHRS and CDR2 YFSETQ. The CDR3 is 16 residues long. V shed 1 base and J 2 bases; nucleotides not matched to a gene: 5. CDR3 loop: CASSLTGTGYTDTQYF. Here the CDR3 DNA reads TGCGCCAGCAGCTTGACGGGGACAGGGTACACAGATACGCAGTATTTT.

The rearrangement uses TRBV11-2 and TRBJ2-3; D is ambiguous. The CDR3 consists of 15 residues. Germline CDR1 reads SGHAT; CDR2 reads FQNNGV. Between the trimmed V and J ends, which lost 0 bases and 2 bases, there was a span of 9 bases. CDR3: CASSLDRRPTDTQYF. The CDR3 DNA reads TGTGCCAGCAGCTTAGATCGTCGACCCACAGATACGCAGTATTTT. Full variable domain (remainder filled in from reference TRBV11-2 and TRBJ2-3): EAGVAQSPRYKIIEKRQSVAFWCNPISGHATLYWYQQILGQGPKLLIQFQNNGVVDDSQLPKDRFSAERLKGVDSTLKIQPAKLEDSAVYLCASSLDRRPTDTQYFGPGTRLTVL.

This clone is a singleton in its sample. This sample includes further DNA sequences coding for the same CDR3. J is TRBJ1-5 and V is TRBV5-8, with a tentative D call TRBD1 (5 bases). The CDR3 has 15 residues. Between the trimmed V and J ends, which lost 4 bases and 1 base, there was a span of 12 bases. CDR1 SGHTS and CDR2 YDEGEE come from the germline V gene. DNA of the CDR3: TGTGCCAGCAGCCTACGAGGGACGAGCAATCAGCCCCAGCATTTT. Protein: CASSLRGTSNQPQHF.

This rearrangement joins TRBV4-1 to TRBJ2-2, with D tentatively TRBD2 (6 bases). The ends were cut back, 6 bases at V and 2 bases at J, with 13 bases in the middle. The CDR3 has 15 amino acids. Germline CDR1 reads MGHRA; CDR2 reads YSYEKL. The DNA of the CDR3 is TGCGCCAGCAGTCAGGCGGGGCTTAACACCGGGGAGCTGTTTTTT. This translates into CASSQAGLNTGELFF.

J is TRBJ1-4 and V is TRBV28; D possibly corresponds to TRBD1 (5 bases). Germline V lookup: CDR1 MDHEN, CDR2 SYDVKM. The CDR3 contains 13 residues. Trimming stripped 8 bases from V and 5 bases from J, with 12 bases between. The CDR3 DNA sequence: TGTGCCAGCGTCCGGGGACTAAATGAAAAACTGTTTTTT. Encoded protein: CASVRGLNEKLFF.

DNA of the CDR3: TGTGCCAGCAGCCAGGGTGGGAGCACAGATACGCAGTATTTT. It is translated as CASSQGGSTDTQYF. The chain combines TRBV6-6 with TRBJ2-3; possibly TRBD1 for D (5 bases). With 6 bases removed from V and 0 bases from J, the gap between germline ends came to 10 bases. Per the germline V gene, CDR1 is MNHNY and CDR2 is SVGAGI (reference sequence). This CDR3 region has 14 residues.

The J gene is TRBJ1-2, the V gene TRBV7-9; the match to TRBD1 covers 8 bases. The CDR3 has 15 residues. V was pared by 1 base and J by 3 bases, with 4 bases of the junction left unmatched. Germline V gene lookup returns CDR1 SEHNR and CDR2 FQNEAQ (reference sequence). The CDR3 DNA follows: TGTGCCAGCAGCTTAGTGGGACAGGCCTACTATGGCTACACCTTC. Translation: CASSLVGQAYYGYTF. The full variable domain, with the rest looked up from reference TRBV7-9 and TRBJ1-2, is DTGVSQNPRHKITKRGQNVTFRCDPISEHNRLYWYRQTLGQGPEFLTYFQNEAQLEKSRLLSDRFSAERPKGSFSTLEIQRTEQGDSAMYLCASSLVGQAYYGYTFGSGTRLTVV.

The J gene is TRBJ1-2, the V gene TRBV9, with 9 bases fitting TRBD1. This CDR3 contains 18 residues. J was trimmed by 4 bases and V by 4 bases; bases with no gene match: 17. The germline gives CDR1 SGDLS, CDR2 YYNGEE. This chain's CDR3 is CASSSPPGQGLVAYGYTF. The CDR3 nucleotides read TGTGCCAGCAGCTCACCCCCGGGACAGGGCTTGGTAGCCTATGGCTACACCTTC.

The chain uses TRBV5-1 and TRBJ2-1, with 11 bases that match TRBD1. Trimming took 3 bases from V and 2 from J; bases not matched to a gene: 10. Germline V CDR1 and CDR2: SGHRS, YFSETQ. The CDR3 runs to 18 residues. DNA of the CDR3: TGCGCCAGCAGCTCGGGACAGGGGGGATCCGGAACCTACAATGAGCAGTTCTTC. It translates to CASSSGQGGSGTYNEQFF.

The V gene is TRBV30, the J gene TRBJ1-2; 8 bases align to TRBD1. CDR1 is GTSNPN, CDR2 SVGIG, per germline (reference sequence). V lost 3 bases, J lost 7 bases, and 1 base stayed unmatched. This CDR3 has 11 amino acids. CDR3 region: CAWSTGGGYTF. The CDR3 region has the DNA TGTGCCTGGAGCACAGGGGGTGGCTACACCTTC.

V usage is TRBV4-1 and J usage is TRBJ1-2; D is uncertain. The V end lost 4 bases, the J end lost 2 bases, and 14 bases lay between the germline ends. Germline V gene sequence: CDR1 MGHRA, CDR2 YSYEKL. The CDR3 extends over 15 amino acids. The CDR3 DNA reads as TGCGCCAGCAGCCCTAGATCGGGAATCAACTATGGCTACACCTTC. Protein sequence: CASSPRSGINYGYTF.

The chain links TRBV6-6 to TRBJ2-1; D may be TRBD1 (7 bases). The V end was cut by 5 bases, the J end by 8 bases, with 16 bases between. CDR3 length equals 14 residues. The germline CDR1 and CDR2 sequences are MNHNY and SVGAGI (reference sequence). The CDR3 region has the DNA TGTGCCAGCAGTGAGACGACAGGGAGGCATGAGCAGTTCTTC. Its translation: CASSETTGRHEQFF.

The V and J genes are TRBV11-2 and TRBJ2-7; D is ambiguous. The V gene lost 1 base and the J gene lost 0 bases, with 10 bases spanning the gap. Germline V gene sequence: CDR1 SGHAT, CDR2 FQNNGV. The length of the CDR3 is 15 residues. The CDR3 coding sequence is TGTGCCAGCAGCTTAGGCGCCTCCGGCTCCTACGAGCAGTACTTC. The encoded protein is CASSLGASGSYEQYF. Looking up the rest from reference TRBV11-2 and TRBJ2-7 gives the full variable domain: EAGVAQSPRYKIIEKRQSVAFWCNPISGHATLYWYQQILGQGPKLLIQFQNNGVVDDSQLPKDRFSAERLKGVDSTLKIQPAKLEDSAVYLCASSLGASGSYEQYFGPGTRLTVT.

J is TRBJ2-3 and V is TRBV5-1; the match to TRBD1 covers 7 bases. V lost 3 bases to trimming and J lost 2 bases; unmatched junction nucleotides: 6. Germline V gene data show CDR1 as SGHRS and CDR2 as YFSETQ. This CDR3 region has 15 residues. The CDR3 reads CASSYTGELTDTQYF. The CDR3 DNA reads as TGCGCCAGCAGCTACACAGGGGAACTCACAGATACGCAGTATTTT.

V is TRBV7-3 and J is TRBJ2-3; D remains ambiguous. Germline-derived CDR1 and CDR2 are SGHTA and FQGTGA. V was cut by 2 bases and J by 2 bases, with 5 bases left in between. The length of the CDR3 is 13 residues. As DNA, the CDR3 is TGTGCCAGCAGCTTACAGCCCACAGATACGCAGTATTTT. As protein: CASSLQPTDTQYF.

This rearrangement joins TRBV5-8 to TRBJ2-2, with D unresolved. Between the trimmed V and J ends, which lost 2 bases and 3 bases, there was a span of 2 bases. The CDR3 loop spans 12 amino acids. The V gene's germline CDR1 is SGHTS and CDR2 YDEGEE. The CDR3 nucleotides read TGTGCCAGCAGCTTCCACACCGGGGAGCTGTTTTTT. Protein product: CASSFHTGELFF.

This clone is a singleton in its sample. The genes are TRBV6-6 and TRBJ2-3, with D perhaps TRBD2 (6 bases). Trimming pared 8 bases from V and 5 bases from J, leaving 17 bases between. This CDR3 is built from 14 residues. CDR1 is MNHNY, CDR2 SVGAGI, per germline (reference sequence). CDR3 amino acids: CASARDSLGDTQYF. The DNA for the CDR3 is TGTGCCAGCGCTCGGGACTCCCTTGGAGATACGCAGTATTTT.